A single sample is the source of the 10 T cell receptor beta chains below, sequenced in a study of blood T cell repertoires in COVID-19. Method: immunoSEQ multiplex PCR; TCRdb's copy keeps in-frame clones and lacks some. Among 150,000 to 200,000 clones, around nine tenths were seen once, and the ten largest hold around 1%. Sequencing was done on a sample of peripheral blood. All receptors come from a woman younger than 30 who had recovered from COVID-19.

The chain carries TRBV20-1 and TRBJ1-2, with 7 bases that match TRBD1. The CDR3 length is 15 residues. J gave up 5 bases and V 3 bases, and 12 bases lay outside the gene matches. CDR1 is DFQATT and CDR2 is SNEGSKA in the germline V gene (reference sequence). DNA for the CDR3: TGCAGTGCTAGTGCGTACGGCCAGGGGGTGTATGGCTACACCTTC. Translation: CSASAYGQGVYGYTF.

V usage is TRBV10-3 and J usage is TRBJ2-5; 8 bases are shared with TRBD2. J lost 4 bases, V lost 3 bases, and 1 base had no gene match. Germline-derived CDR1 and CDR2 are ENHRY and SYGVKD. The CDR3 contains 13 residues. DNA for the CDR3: TGTGCCATCAGTGATAGCGGGATAGAGACCCAGTACTTC. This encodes CAISDSGIETQYF.

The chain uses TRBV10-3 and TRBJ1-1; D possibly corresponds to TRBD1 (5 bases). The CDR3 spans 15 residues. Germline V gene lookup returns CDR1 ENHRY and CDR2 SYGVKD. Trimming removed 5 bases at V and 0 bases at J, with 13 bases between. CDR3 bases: TGTGCCATCAGTTTTTCCAGGGTTATGAACACTGAAGCTTTCTTT. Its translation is CAISFSRVMNTEAFF.

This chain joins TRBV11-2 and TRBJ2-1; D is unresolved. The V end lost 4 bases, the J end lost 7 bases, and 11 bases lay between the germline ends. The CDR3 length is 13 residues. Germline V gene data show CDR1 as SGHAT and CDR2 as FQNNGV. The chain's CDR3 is CASSYLPGNEQFF. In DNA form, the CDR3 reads TGTGCCAGCAGCTATCTGCCCGGGAATGAGCAGTTCTTC.

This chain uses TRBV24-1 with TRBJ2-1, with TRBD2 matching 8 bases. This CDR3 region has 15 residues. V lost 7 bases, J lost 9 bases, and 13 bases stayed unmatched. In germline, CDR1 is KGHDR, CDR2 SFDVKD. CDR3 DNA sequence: TGTGCCACCAGAGCGGGAGTGGTTCGTGACGGTGAGCAGTTCTTC. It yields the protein CATRAGVVRDGEQFF.

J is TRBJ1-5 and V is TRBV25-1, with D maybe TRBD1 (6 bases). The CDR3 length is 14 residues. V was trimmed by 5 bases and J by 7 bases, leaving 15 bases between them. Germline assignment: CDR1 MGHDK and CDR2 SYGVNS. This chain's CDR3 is CASSKSTGNQPQHF. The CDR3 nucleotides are TGTGCCAGCAGTAAGAGTACAGGGAACCAGCCCCAGCATTTT.

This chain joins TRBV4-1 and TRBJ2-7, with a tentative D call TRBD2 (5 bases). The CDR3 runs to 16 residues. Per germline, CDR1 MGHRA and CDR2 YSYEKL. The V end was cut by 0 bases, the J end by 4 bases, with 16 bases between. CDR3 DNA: TGCGCCAGCAGCCAAGATCTGGTAGCGAGAGGGTACGAGCAGTACGTC. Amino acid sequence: CASSQDLVARGYEQYV.

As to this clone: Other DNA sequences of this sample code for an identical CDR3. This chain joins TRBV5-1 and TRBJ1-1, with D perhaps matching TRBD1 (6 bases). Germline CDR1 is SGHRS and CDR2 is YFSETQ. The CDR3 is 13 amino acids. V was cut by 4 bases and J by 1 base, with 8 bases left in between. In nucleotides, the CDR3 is TGCGCCAGCAGCCTGGACAGGAACACTGAAGCTTTCTTT. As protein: CASSLDRNTEAFF.

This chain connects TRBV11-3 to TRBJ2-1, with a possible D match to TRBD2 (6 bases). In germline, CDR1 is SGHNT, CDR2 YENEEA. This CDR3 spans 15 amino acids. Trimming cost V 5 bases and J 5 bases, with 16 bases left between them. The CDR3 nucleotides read TGTGCCAGCAGCCCACTCGCCGGGAGCAACAATGAGCAGTTCTTC. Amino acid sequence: CASSPLAGSNNEQFF.

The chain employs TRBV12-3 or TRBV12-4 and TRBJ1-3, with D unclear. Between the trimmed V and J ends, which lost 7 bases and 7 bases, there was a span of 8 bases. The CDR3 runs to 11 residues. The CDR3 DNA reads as TGTGCCAGCACTATACGGAACACCATATATTTT. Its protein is CASTIRNTIYF.